This entry lists 5 T cell receptor beta chains sequenced from one sample in a study of T cell responses to AZD1222 COVID-19 vaccine. Here immunoSEQ multiplex PCR was the method, and the copy in TCRdb shows in-frame clones only, minus some. The data hold 150,000 to 200,000 clones, with 92% observed a single time. The sample was peripheral blood, taken on day 0 of AZD1222 vaccination. All receptors derive from an adult in good health.

J is TRBJ1-1 and V is TRBV27; the D is unclear. This CDR3 has 14 residues. From germline, CDR1 is MNHEY and CDR2 SMNVEV (reference sequence). Trimming cost V 0 bases and J 0 bases, with 5 bases left between them. CDR3 region: CASSLSGMNTEAFF. The DNA for the CDR3 is TGTGCCAGCAGTTTATCCGGCATGAACACTGAAGCTTTCTTT.

The chain couples TRBV18 to TRBJ2-5; tentative D call: TRBD1 (5 bases). In germline, CDR1 is KGHSH, CDR2 LQKENI. The V and J ends lost 3 bases and 5 bases respectively, with 10 bases between them. This CDR3 comprises 13 residues. The CDR3 DNA sequence: TGTGCCAGCTCACCCCGGACAATTGAGACCCAGTACTTC. Translated, it gives CASSPRTIETQYF.

This chain uses TRBV19 with TRBJ1-2; D remains ambiguous. The CDR3 has 16 amino acids. The V gene lost 4 bases and the J gene lost 2 bases, with 17 bases spanning the gap. Germline CDR1 reads LNHDA; CDR2 reads SQIVND (reference sequence). This CDR3 reads CASSTDLPGPNYGYTF. In nucleotides, the CDR3 is TGTGCCAGTAGTACAGACTTACCAGGACCCAACTATGGCTACACCTTC.

V gene TRBV7-2 combines with J gene TRBJ1-3; D perhaps matches TRBD1 (6 bases). The germline V gene has CDR1 SGHTA and CDR2 FQGNSA. V was shortened by 4 bases and J by 10 bases, with 17 bases between the two germline ends. This CDR3 contains 14 residues. The CDR3 sequence is CASSSWTAQRTIYF. CDR3 nucleotides: TGTGCCAGCAGCTCCTGGACAGCGCAGAGGACCATATATTTT.

This clone was detected only once. The rearrangement uses TRBV3-1 (or the pseudogene TRBV3-2) and TRBJ2-2, with D possibly called TRBD1 or TRBD2 (5 bases each). With 0 bases removed from V and 1 base from J, the gap between germline ends came to 6 bases. This CDR3 comprises 15 residues. The germline V gene has CDR1 LGHDT and CDR2 YNNKEL (reference sequence). In DNA form, the CDR3 reads TGTGCCAGCAGCCAAGATGGGGGGAACACCGGGGAGCTGTTTTTT. It encodes CASSQDGGNTGELFF.